The present T cell receptor beta chain was sequenced within a study of blood T cell dynamics during melanoma immunotherapy (dated by TCRdb to 2019 to 2021). Regarding the research as a whole: All patients had metastatic melanoma and were given first-line pembrolizumab or nivolumab plus ipilimumab as standard of care in the United Kingdom. Peripheral T cell receptor repertoires of metastatic melanoma patients were profiled before and after one cycle of checkpoint inhibitor therapy to find early correlates of response. The training cohort was made up of consecutive patients, while a further independent group of patients from the same centre was pooled to form an external validation set. The paper's findings and limits, for the study overall: From T0 to W3, the cfDNA rearrangement efficiency score rose in patients who achieved disease control but not in progressors, a change suggesting increased peripheral T cell turnover. The relatively small sample size was acknowledged as a potential limitation on generalization of the results. Whether the T cell clones driving repertoire changes were melanoma-specific or reflected general immune activation could not be determined in the study.

For every cfDNA sample, a fixed 40 ng of plasma cell-free DNA was loaded. TCR beta CDR3 sequences were amplified from genomic DNA using the immunoSEQ TCRb Assay kit according to manufacturer instructions. The KAPA Library Quantification Kit for Illumina platforms was used to quantify pooled libraries by qPCR. Pooled libraries were sequenced on an Illumina NextSeq 500, clustered at roughly 0.55-1.1 pM. In the authors' own workflow: Analysis of the TCR data relied on immunoSEQ ANALYZER and the R LymphoSeq package. A rearrangement efficiency score was calculated as productive divided by the sum of productive and non-productive CDR3 sequences. Clonality was assessed using the Gini coefficient and diversity using the Renyi index at alpha=1, with pairwise comparisons between timepoints within each patient. In LymphoSeq, clonal relatedness was computed using an edit distance of 3, and repertoire similarity was computed using the Bhattacharyya coefficient. To classify response, a linear discriminant analysis based on week-3 changes in clonality and diversity was built using the R MASS and caret packages. As stored in TCRdb, this immuneACCESS dataset retains in-frame rearrangements with V and J assigned. A fraction of the clones does not appear; measured against another copy, unresolved V genes explain less than half of the discrepancy, and the remainder lacks a known reason. That table is the source of V, J and clone size, and D and trimming were worked out from the DNA. For this sample there are about 6,300 clones; nearly 95% appear just once. The leading ten clones occupy around 11% of the sample.

Per the publication, the time point label means: pre-treatment baseline. Blood samples were taken at two points: before treatment (T0) and at week 3 (W3), which came after the first cycle of checkpoint blockade. Except for two patients with rapid clinical progression, response was assessed 12 weeks after the first infusion by RECIST 1.1; disease control meant complete response, partial response or stable disease. Patients were excluded for prior systemic cancer treatment, concomitant immunosuppressant therapy or synchronous other active malignancies. TCR beta was sequenced in both bulk PBMC and plasma cell-free DNA in order to track circulating cells as well as T cell turnover. A single count supports this clone. No cognate antigen has been identified for it. No much larger clone is present one base from it, and per-base qualities are unavailable. At the junction V is shortened by 1 base and J by 3 bases, with 12 bases in between. From cysteine to phenylalanine, the CDR3 is 14 amino acids long. Only the CDR3 portion is preserved as DNA: 42 bases, with reading frame beginning at the first base. The germline V gene (reference sequence) specifies GTSNPN as CDR1 and SVGIG as CDR2.

The rearranged segments are TRBV30 and TRBJ2-5; the D gene cannot be named for sure. This receptor was obtained from a human donor with melanoma. Sequenced here: cell-free DNA from blood, sampled from a patient treated with checkpoint blockade. The cell subset or site tag for this specimen amounts to: plasma cell-free DNA. The nucleotide sequence reads TGTGCCTGGAGTGGGGTGACCAGCAAAGAGACCCAGTACTTC. It translates to CAWSGVTSKETQYF.